The sequence of this TCR beta chain was determined in a study of regulatory T cells in long-lasting Graves disease (dated by TCRdb to about 2021). Regarding the complete study: Antithyroid drugs had been taken for less than 3 months by newly diagnosed Graves' disease patients. Persistent Graves' disease patients were compared with newly diagnosed Graves' disease patients by peripheral blood TCR sequencing and RNA sequencing. The study took place in China and was registered as a clinical trial. A total of 33 samples were covered by TCR sequencing, comprising roughly 13 persistent and around 20 newly diagnosed Graves' disease patients. Overall study outcomes, separate from this receptor: Only peripheral blood was studied, because thyroid tissue, the primary lesion, was inaccessible. Only the TCR beta chain was sequenced and analyzed. More public clonotypes were shared among persistent patients (roughly 3,000) than among newly diagnosed patients (approximately 930). As a limitation, the authors acknowledged that the small sample size may reduce accuracy. TRBV28, TRBJ1-2 and TRBJ2-5 were preferentially used in persistent disease, while TRBV20-1 and TRBJ2-1 were favored in newly diagnosed disease. Lower TCR Shannon entropy and fewer highly expanded clones were observed in persistent Graves' disease patients than in newly diagnosed patients, which suggested clonal expansion.

The library was prepared using multiplex PCR. Sequencing was performed on an Illumina HiSeq 4000. iRepertoire HTBI primers and Arm-PCR amplification of CDR3 regions were used to construct TCR beta libraries. PCR products were gel purified before sequencing. In the paper's pipeline: Across samples, some 62 TRBV and 15 or so TRBJ segments were identified and used for gene usage analysis of CDR3 amino acid clonotypes. COPE and FqMerger were used to merge filtered high-quality paired reads into contigs. BLAST was used to align contigs to IMGT TRBV, TRBD and TRBJ reference genes, and CDR3 was defined according to IMGT. Any clonotype with a frequency above 0.1% was counted as a highly expanded clone. Repertoire diversity was measured by Shannon entropy, and V-J evenness by the Gini coefficient. Public clonotypes were defined as clonotypes shared by more than one individual. TCRdb redid the processing of the public reads, applying fastp at Q25 and MiXCR, and retained in-frame beta chains. A single entry per CDR3 protein holds the most common genes and DNA from its merged rows. The V and J calls follow TCRdb's processing rather than the paper's. The sample data list roughly 500,000 distinct CDR3 sequences, and 12% of these were observed just once. Almost 9% of the sample is in the top ten clones.

In light of the paper, this sample's time point label describes: newly diagnosed GD, antithyroid drugs for less than 3 months. RNA was extracted from PBMCs in TRIzol for both TCR sequencing and RNA sequencing. The diagnosis of Graves' disease followed American Thyroid Association guidelines. Patients were recruited from an endocrinology department in Xi'an, China. From each patient, roughly 9 milliliters of peripheral blood was collected into an EDTA anticoagulant tube. Ficoll Paque Plus density gradient separation was used to isolate PBMCs, and no further T cell sorting was done. An Agilent 2100 Bioanalyzer and agarose gel were used to assess RNA quality, and a NanoDrop 2000 was used to measure RNA concentration. This clonotype has ten or more counts. Its antigen is currently not known. No base-level quality is on record; no much larger clone is a single base apart. The CDR3 sequence holds 13 residues, the cysteine and phenylalanine included. The kept DNA is CDR3 alone, 39 bases in frame from the first base. CDR1 is given as LNHDA and CDR2 as SQIVND, both from the germline V gene (reference sequence). Trimming costs V 3 bases and J 11 bases, and their ends lie 15 bases apart.

This sample was also put to use in a study of T cells in Graves' hyperthyroidism and ophthalmopathy. Drawing on the second study: Stable Graves' hyperthyroidism was defined as the absence of progression to ophthalmopathy over 18 months of follow-up. Hyperthyroidism patients were aged 18 to 65 years and newly diagnosed, with disease duration of less than 2 months. The study excluded patients with uncontrolled infections, other autoimmune diseases, pregnancy or lactation. Clinical symptoms, serum thyroxine and TRAb, thyroid ultrasound, and orbital computed tomography formed the basis for the diagnoses. A first-round RT-PCR of the TCR CDR3 used the HTBI primer set with the Qiagen OneStep RT-PCR kit. Most expanded thyroid clonotypes (frequency above 0.001) were also detected in blood, a finding suggesting that blood repertoires may reflect thyroid immune responses. A 13 V-J signature model separated ophthalmopathy from stable hyperthyroidism, with roughly 88% sensitivity and about 81% specificity in cross-validation and 80%/75% in testing. In validation, the model predicted progression to ophthalmopathy with approximately 71% sensitivity and about 72% specificity, a median of about six months before onset. A discovery cohort of 95 to 100 patients, 43 with Graves' ophthalmopathy and about 60 with stable Graves' hyperthyroidism, was used to find distinguishing TCR V-J signatures. Prospective prediction of ophthalmopathy was tested in an independent validation cohort consisting of 18 hyperthyroidism patients and some 17 patients who later progressed to ophthalmopathy. The 100 or so discovery patients were randomly split 7:3 into training and test sets. In roughly six Graves' hyperthyroidism patients, the study also compared T-cell repertoires from thyroid tissue with T-cell repertoires from blood. After blood sampling, hyperthyroidism patients were treated with methimazole at a starting dose of 30 mg daily, and ophthalmopathy patients were treated with high-dose intravenous methylprednisolone. The libraries were constructed in a second round of multiplex PCR and then size-selected and purified. Libraries were sequenced paired-end with 100 bp reads on an Illumina HiSeq2000. SOAPnuke was used to process the raw data, throwing out any read that contained adapters or uncalled bases, had a mean Phred below 15, or lacked an exact constant-primer or identifier match. High-quality paired reads were merged using COPE v1.2.5, and each unique nucleotide sequence was defined as a clonotype. Clonotypes were aligned to IMGT TRBV, TRBD and TRBJ reference segments using MiTCR v1.1. The analysis included only V-J combinations with a frequency above 0.0001, which together covered about 99% of the repertoires. A TCS score was defined as the ratio between F50 (clonal expansion) and ExV (chaos), using BLOSUM62-based TCRdist between CDR3 peptides within each V-J. Welch's t-statistics and random forest reduced 500 to 650 V-J features to under 15, which were used in a naive Bayes classifier (R e1071). No statistical method was used to fix the sample size in advance, and group allocation was not hidden from the investigators. According to the paper, TCR Vbeta CDR3 sequencing was carried out on about 140 peripheral blood samples, which came from around 43 ophthalmopathy, under 85 hyperthyroidism and 17 progressor patients.

The specimen comprised peripheral blood mononuclear cells (PBMCs), sampled at new diagnosis, from a patient treated with antithyroid drugs. The receptor was isolated from a woman between 25 and 40 years old with Graves disease. Donor details come from another sample of the same person, matched by shared clones. The chain is made from TRBV19 and TRBJ2-3, with a tentative D call of TRBD1 or TRBD2, each matching 6 bases. The nucleotides are TGTGCCAGTAGTATCCAAGGGGGGTCGAAGCAGTATTTT. The encoded protein is CASSIQGGSKQYF.